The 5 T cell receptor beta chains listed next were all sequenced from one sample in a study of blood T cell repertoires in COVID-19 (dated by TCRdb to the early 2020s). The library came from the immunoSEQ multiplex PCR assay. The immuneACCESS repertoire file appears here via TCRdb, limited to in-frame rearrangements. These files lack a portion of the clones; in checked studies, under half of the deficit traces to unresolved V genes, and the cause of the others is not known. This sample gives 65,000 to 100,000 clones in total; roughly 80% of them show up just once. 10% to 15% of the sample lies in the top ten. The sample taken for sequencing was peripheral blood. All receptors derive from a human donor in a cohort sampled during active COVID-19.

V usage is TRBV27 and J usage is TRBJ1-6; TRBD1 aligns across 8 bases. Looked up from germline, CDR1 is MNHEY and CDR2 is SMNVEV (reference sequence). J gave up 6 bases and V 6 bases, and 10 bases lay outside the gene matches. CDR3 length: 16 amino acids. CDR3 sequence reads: CASSKNTGGGNSPLHF. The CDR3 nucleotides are TGTGCCAGCAGCAAAAATACAGGGGGAGGTAATTCACCCCTCCACTTT.

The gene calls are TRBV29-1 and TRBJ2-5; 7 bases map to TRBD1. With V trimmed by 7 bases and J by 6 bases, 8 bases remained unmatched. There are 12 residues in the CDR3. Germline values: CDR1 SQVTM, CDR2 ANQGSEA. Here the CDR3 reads CSAQGGAKTQYF. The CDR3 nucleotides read TGCAGCGCCCAAGGGGGCGCGAAGACCCAGTACTTC.

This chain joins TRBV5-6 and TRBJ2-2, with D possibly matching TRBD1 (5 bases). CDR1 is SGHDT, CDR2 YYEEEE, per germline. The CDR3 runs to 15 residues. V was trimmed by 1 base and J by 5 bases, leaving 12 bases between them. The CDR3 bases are TGTGCCAGCAGCTTGAGACAGTCTAGAACCGGGGAGCTGTTTTTT. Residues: CASSLRQSRTGELFF.

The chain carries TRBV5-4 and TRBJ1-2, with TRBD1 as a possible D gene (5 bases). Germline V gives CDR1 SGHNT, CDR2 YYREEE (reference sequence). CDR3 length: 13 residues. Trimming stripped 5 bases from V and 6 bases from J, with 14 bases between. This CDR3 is CASRAGPRDGYTF. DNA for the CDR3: TGTGCCAGCAGGGCGGGACCGCGAGATGGCTACACCTTC.

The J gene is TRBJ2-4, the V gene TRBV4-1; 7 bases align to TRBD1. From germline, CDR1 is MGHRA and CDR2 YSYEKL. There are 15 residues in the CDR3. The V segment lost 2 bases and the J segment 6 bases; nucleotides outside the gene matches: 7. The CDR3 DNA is TGCGCCAGCAGCCAACATGAGGGACAGAGAAACATTCAGTACTTC. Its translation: CASSQHEGQRNIQYF.